This passage covers 32 T cell receptor beta chains from one sample sequenced in a study of cytomegalovirus exposure and HLA in healthy donors. Researchers ran the PCR with 60 Vbeta and 13 Jbeta primers. Generated by immunoSEQ multiplex PCR, the TCRdb table keeps only in-frame clones and is missing some. The sample records more than 95,000 clones, more than 70% being singletons. Sequenced: PBMCs. The source of these receptors is a man younger than 45 in good health and CMV-seronegative.

V and J are TRBV2 and TRBJ2-7; a possible D gene is TRBD1 (6 bases). V was clipped by 4 bases and J by 5 bases, with 15 bases between them. Germline lookup yields CDR1 SNHLY and CDR2 FYNNEI. The CDR3 consists of 14 residues. CDR3 sequence: CASSVRVRGDEQYF. Here the CDR3 DNA reads TGTGCCAGCAGTGTTCGGGTCAGGGGAGACGAGCAGTACTTC.

This chain joins TRBV28 and TRBJ1-2; D is undetermined. Germline V gene lookup returns CDR1 MDHEN and CDR2 SYDVKM. The CDR3 consists of 13 residues. Trimming left V 7 bases short and J 4 bases short, with 13 bases between. The CDR3 DNA reads as TGTGCCAGCAATTCCCACAGCCCCTATGGCTACACCTTC. Translation gives CASNSHSPYGYTF.

The chain links TRBV2 to TRBJ2-1; 12 bases agree with TRBD2. This CDR3 spans 14 amino acids. J gave up 12 bases and V 6 bases, and 9 bases lay outside the gene matches. Germline V gene lookup returns CDR1 SNHLY and CDR2 FYNNEI. CDR3: CASRRIAGLAGQFF. The CDR3, as DNA: TGTGCCAGCAGAAGAATAGCGGGACTAGCGGGGCAGTTCTTC.

The gene calls are TRBV6-6 and TRBJ2-5; 10 bases fit TRBD2. This CDR3 has 14 residues. Trimming cost V 6 bases and J 3 bases; bases outside gene matches: 4. Germline assignment: CDR1 MNHNY and CDR2 SVGAGI (reference sequence). CDR3 loop: CASRGTSGKETQYF. The CDR3 region has the DNA TGTGCCAGCAGGGGTACTAGCGGGAAAGAGACCCAGTACTTC.

This clone was seen a handful of times. The gene calls are TRBV9 and TRBJ2-3; D remains ambiguous. The CDR3 sequence is 16 residues long. Germline lookup yields CDR1 SGDLS and CDR2 YYNGEE. Trimming pared 2 bases from V and 2 bases from J, leaving 15 bases between. CDR3 in amino acids: CASSVVSREPTDTQYF. The CDR3 region has the DNA TGTGCCAGCAGCGTCGTTAGCCGAGAGCCCACAGATACGCAGTATTTT.

V gene TRBV30 combines with J gene TRBJ2-7, with D perhaps matching TRBD2 (5 bases). The germline V and J ends were trimmed by 5 bases and 2 bases, with 10 bases remaining between them. Germline CDR1 and CDR2: GTSNPN and SVGIG (reference sequence). This CDR3 region has 12 residues. In nucleotides, the CDR3 is TGTGCCTGGGAGGGTAGGGCCTACGAGCAGTACTTC. Its translation is CAWEGRAYEQYF.

The V and J genes are TRBV9 and TRBJ1-3; D might be TRBD1 (6 bases). This CDR3 spans 16 amino acids. V was shortened by 5 bases and J by 4 bases, with 19 bases between the two germline ends. Germline assignment: CDR1 SGDLS and CDR2 YYNGEE. This CDR3 is CASSPPRGADGNTIYF. CDR3 DNA: TGTGCCAGCAGTCCTCCCCGGGGGGCAGACGGAAACACCATATATTTT.

The chain uses TRBV5-1 and TRBJ2-7; 7 nucleotides match TRBD1. The CDR3 extends over 14 amino acids. The germline V gene encodes CDR1 SGHRS and CDR2 YFSETQ. V dropped 0 bases and J dropped 4; count of bases not matched to a gene: 4. As DNA, the CDR3 is TGCGCCAGCAGCTTGGACAGGGGTTTATACGAGCAGTACTTC. It codes for CASSLDRGLYEQYF.

This rearrangement joins TRBV6-1 to TRBJ1-2; D is uncertain. The CDR3 is 14 residues long. Trimming took 6 bases from V and 3 from J, leaving 14 bases between them. Germline V gene lookup returns CDR1 MNHNS and CDR2 SASEGT. As DNA, the CDR3 is TGTGCCAGCAGCGACTTCCTACTCGACTATGGCTACACCTTC. It encodes CASSDFLLDYGYTF.

This clone turned up a few times. The rearrangement links TRBV4-1 to TRBJ2-3, with 9 bases matching TRBD1. This CDR3 comprises 17 residues. The V and J ends lost 0 bases and 4 bases, in that order; junction bases with no gene match: 8. The V gene's germline CDR1 is MGHRA and CDR2 YSYEKL. The CDR3 DNA sequence: TGCGCCAGCAGCCAAGATGGGACAGGGTACCCCGCAGATACGCAGTATTTT. As protein: CASSQDGTGYPADTQYF.

The J gene is TRBJ2-1, the V gene TRBV29-1, with 10 bases fitting TRBD2. This CDR3 is built from 14 residues. J gave up 6 bases and V 4 bases, and 6 bases lay outside the gene matches. The V gene's germline CDR1 is SQVTM and CDR2 ANQGSEA. The CDR3 here is CSVVRAGGFNEQFF. The CDR3 nucleotides are TGCAGCGTTGTAAGAGCGGGGGGGTTCAATGAGCAGTTCTTC.

This rearrangement joins TRBV7-2 to TRBJ2-3; 10 nucleotides line up with TRBD1. The V gene end was trimmed by 5 bases and the J gene end by 3 bases; junction bases not matched to a gene: 8. CDR3 length: 16 residues. The germline V gene has CDR1 SGHTA and CDR2 FQGNSA. CDR3 region: CASSPGQGGWTDTQYF. Written as DNA, the CDR3 is TGTGCCAGCAGCCCCGGACAGGGGGGATGGACAGATACGCAGTATTTT.

This clone was counted a few times. This chain links TRBV2 with TRBJ2-5, with TRBD2 matching 11 bases. This CDR3 contains 15 residues. From germline, CDR1 is SNHLY and CDR2 FYNNEI. Losses at the gene ends were 1 base for V and 6 bases for J; bases not matched to a gene: 4. DNA for the CDR3: TGTGCCAGCAGTGAAGGTCTAGCGGGGGGACAGACCCAGTACTTC. Translated, it gives CASSEGLAGGQTQYF.

This chain uses TRBV27 with TRBJ2-2; maybe TRBD2 (5 bases). CDR3 length: 16 residues. The V and J ends lost 6 bases and 3 bases respectively, with 17 bases between them. Germline CDR1 and CDR2: MNHEY and SMNVEV (reference sequence). The chain's CDR3 is CASSPRRGLDTGELFF. For the CDR3, the DNA is TGTGCCAGCAGCCCGAGACGGGGTTTAGACACCGGGGAGCTGTTTTTT.

J is TRBJ1-6 and V is TRBV4-3; TRBD1 matches 8 bases. The CDR3 length is 19 residues. Germline CDR1 reads LGHNA; CDR2 reads YSLEER. The ends lost 4 bases at V and 9 bases at J; junction bases unmatched: 20. CDR3 sequence reads: CASSLTPPGGAEDGSPLHF. DNA of the CDR3: TGCGCCAGCAGCCTTACCCCCCCAGGGGGCGCCGAAGATGGTTCACCCCTCCACTTT.

J is TRBJ1-1 and V is TRBV7-6; D is unresolved. Trimming cost V 2 bases and J 0 bases, with 7 bases left between them. Germline V CDR1 and CDR2: SGHVS, FNYEAQ. CDR3 length equals 14 residues. CDR3 sequence reads: CASSLQAMNTEAFF. The CDR3 bases are TGTGCCAGCAGCTTACAGGCAATGAACACTGAAGCTTTCTTT.

The gene calls are TRBV25-1 and TRBJ1-4; TRBD1 is a possible D gene (6 bases). Germline lookup yields CDR1 MGHDK and CDR2 SYGVNS. The CDR3 consists of 15 residues. Trimming left V 4 bases short and J 7 bases short, with 16 bases between. The CDR3 region has the DNA TGTGCCAGCAGTGTAACAGGGCGGAATGGTGAAAAACTGTTTTTT. It specifies CASSVTGRNGEKLFF.

This chain joins TRBV9 and TRBJ2-1; possibly TRBD2 for D (5 bases). The CDR3 runs to 13 residues. Germline values: CDR1 SGDLS, CDR2 YYNGEE. Between the trimmed V and J ends, which lost 2 bases and 7 bases, there was a span of 10 bases. The CDR3 region has the DNA TGTGCCAGCAGCGTGTTATCGGGGAATGAGCAGTTCTTC. Its translation: CASSVLSGNEQFF.

The CDR3 DNA is TGTGCCTGGAGAGGGAGCGGCCCGGGCAATGAGCAGTTCTTC. Translated: CAWRGSGPGNEQFF. The chain links TRBV30 to TRBJ2-1; D may be TRBD2 (5 bases). The germline gives CDR1 GTSNPN, CDR2 SVGIG (reference sequence). This CDR3 is built from 14 residues. Trimming removed 3 bases at V and 6 bases at J, with 15 bases between.

The J gene is TRBJ2-7, the V gene TRBV28, with 9 positions matching TRBD2. Per germline, CDR1 MDHEN and CDR2 SYDVKM. The CDR3 spans 14 residues. Unmatched junction bases numbered 11, after V lost 8 bases and J lost 6 bases. In DNA form, the CDR3 reads TGTGCCAGCGTCCGCGGGAGGGCCGAGGGCGAGCAGTACTTC. As protein: CASVRGRAEGEQYF.

V usage is TRBV7-9 and J usage is TRBJ2-3; perhaps TRBD2 as D (6 bases). This CDR3 has 19 amino acids. V lost 3 bases to trimming and J lost 0 bases, with 22 bases between them. The germline V gene encodes CDR1 SEHNR and CDR2 FQNEAQ (reference sequence). CDR3 in DNA: TGTGCCAGCAGCTTGAGAGCGGCAAACCCTGGGGGGAGCACAGATACGCAGTATTTT. It specifies CASSLRAANPGGSTDTQYF.

The CDR3 region is CASTILRGGIAGNQPQHF. In DNA form, the CDR3 reads TGTGCCAGCACCATCTTGAGGGGAGGTATCGCGGGCAATCAGCCCCAGCATTTT. This chain links TRBV7-6 with TRBJ1-5, with a tentative D call TRBD1 (5 bases). The V and J ends lost 7 bases and 2 bases respectively, with 24 bases between them. The CDR3 spans 18 residues. Germline V gene sequence: CDR1 SGHVS, CDR2 FNYEAQ.

The J gene is TRBJ2-3, the V gene TRBV5-1; tentative D call: TRBD1 (6 bases). The CDR3 is 15 residues long. The germline CDR1 and CDR2 sequences are SGHRS and YFSETQ. Trimming stripped 0 bases from V and 1 base from J, with 9 bases between. The CDR3 DNA reads as TGCGCCAGCAGCTTGGTGGGGGCTCGCACAGATACGCAGTATTTT. Translating gives CASSLVGARTDTQYF.

V gene TRBV29-1 combines with J gene TRBJ2-7; TRBD1 might be the D (6 bases). V was cut by 4 bases and J by 0 bases, with 10 bases left in between. The CDR3 runs to 13 residues. The V gene's germline CDR1 is SQVTM and CDR2 ANQGSEA. CDR3 coding DNA: TGCAGCGTTGTCACAGGGTCCTCCTACGAGCAGTACTTC. The encoded protein is CSVVTGSSYEQYF.

This clone turned up a few times. The chain uses TRBV7-9 and TRBJ1-1, with 7 positions matching TRBD1. V was clipped by 6 bases and J by 4 bases; unmatched bases: 8. Germline-derived CDR1 and CDR2 are SEHNR and FQNEAQ (reference sequence). The CDR3 loop spans 14 amino acids. The CDR3 loop is CASRSLTGATEAFF. The CDR3 DNA sequence: TGTGCCAGCAGATCTCTCACAGGGGCCACTGAAGCTTTCTTT.

V is TRBV6-1 and J is TRBJ1-1; no firm D call. CDR1 and CDR2 (germline): MNHNS, SASEGT. V was trimmed by 10 bases and J by 7 bases, leaving 22 bases between them. The CDR3 runs to 14 residues. CDR3 residues: CAIPYGVGYGEAFF. The CDR3 nucleotides are TGTGCCATTCCCTATGGAGTGGGTTATGGTGAAGCTTTCTTT.

J is TRBJ1-5 and V is TRBV10-2, with TRBD1 matching over 12 bases. The germline gives CDR1 WSHSY, CDR2 SAAADI. The V and J ends lost 9 bases and 6 bases, in that order; junction bases with no gene match: 15. This CDR3 comprises 17 residues. The CDR3 coding sequence is TGCGCCAGTAGACCGGGACAGGGGGCGATCGGAGCTCAGCCCCAGCATTTT. Its protein product is CASRPGQGAIGAQPQHF.

This clone showed up just once. This chain links TRBV5-1 with TRBJ2-1; TRBD2 agrees at 9 bases. The V gene end was trimmed by 3 bases and the J gene end by 2 bases; junction bases not matched to a gene: 3. The length of the CDR3 is 15 residues. From germline, CDR1 is SGHRS and CDR2 YFSETQ. CDR3 in amino acids: CASSWGGGAYNEQFF. Here the CDR3 DNA reads TGCGCCAGCAGCTGGGGCGGGGGGGCCTACAATGAGCAGTTCTTC. The variable domain in full, completed from reference TRBV5-1 and TRBJ2-1, reads KAGVTQTPRYLIKTRGQQVTLSCSPISGHRSVSWYQQTPGQGLQFLFEYFSETQRNKGNFPGRFSGRQFSNSRSEMNVSTLELGDSALYLCASSWGGGAYNEQFFGPGTRLTVL.

This chain uses TRBV19 with TRBJ2-5; possibly TRBD2 for D (5 bases). Germline assignment: CDR1 LNHDA and CDR2 SQIVND (reference sequence). Trimming pared 2 bases from V and 5 bases from J, leaving 18 bases between. The CDR3 covers 16 residues. CDR3 DNA: TGTGCCAGTAGTATAAATATGGTTCGAAGAGGGGAGACCCAGTACTTC. Encoded protein: CASSINMVRRGETQYF.

The chain recombines TRBV18 with TRBJ2-3; a weak D match, TRBD1 (6 bases). In germline, CDR1 is KGHSH, CDR2 LQKENI. Trimming cost V 4 bases and J 5 bases, with 7 bases left between them. This CDR3 comprises 12 residues. The CDR3 region is CASSQGEDTQYF. DNA of the CDR3: TGTGCCAGCTCACAGGGGGAAGATACGCAGTATTTT.

This clone has only a few counts. The chain is built from TRBV7-8 and TRBJ2-1; 9 bases agree with TRBD1. Per the germline V gene, CDR1 is SGHVS and CDR2 is FQNEAQ. Trimming at V came to 2 bases and at J to 2 bases, leaving 7 bases not matched to a gene. This CDR3 contains 17 residues. The CDR3 coding sequence is TGTGCCAGCAGCTTATCGCTCAGACAGGGGGCCTACAATGAGCAGTTCTTC. Amino acid sequence: CASSLSLRQGAYNEQFF. The full variable domain, its missing parts supplied by reference TRBV7-8 and TRBJ2-1, is GAGVSQSPRYKVAKRGQDVALRCDPISGHVSLFWYQQALGQGPEFLTYFQNEAQLDKSGLPSDRFFAERPEGSVSTLKIQRTQQEDSAVYLCASSLSLRQGAYNEQFFGPGTRLTVL.

This chain joins TRBV5-5 and TRBJ2-7; D is unresolved. The CDR3 extends over 12 amino acids. Germline V CDR1 and CDR2: SGHKS, YYEKEE (reference sequence). V gave up 3 bases and J gave up 4 bases, with 8 bases separating them. The CDR3 bases are TGTGCCAGCAGCTCTACGGAGTACGAGCAGTACTTC. As protein: CASSSTEYEQYF.